These T cell receptor beta chains were read from a single sample in a study of molecular identifiers for immune sequencing clone quantification. MiXCR was run by TCRdb on the PCR reads, yielding one entry per CDR3 protein. In the table there are roughly 320,000 distinct CDR3 sequences, over 20% of which are singletons. Sequences were obtained from naive CD8+ T cells from blood, with Jurkat cell RNA spiked in. These receptors all stem from a human donor in good health. Some libraries in this study had Jurkat cell RNA spiked in. CDR3s include the opening cysteine and the closing phenylalanine or tryptophan. Expanded clones are given a class, and other clones once, few, many or no size at all.

TRBV12-3/TRBV12-4	TRBJ1-5	many	CASSFSRGSNQPQHF
TRBV6-5	TRBJ1-6	-	CASSYTGGSPLHF
TRBV7-9	TRBJ2-7	few	CASSLGQAPLEQYF
TRBV19	TRBJ2-1	-	CASSIIGKNEQFF
TRBV20-1	TRBJ2-6	-	CSARDLTVSYSGANVLTF
TRBV10-2	TRBJ2-1	-	CASSGLAGDNEQFF
TRBV20-1	TRBJ1-4	few	CSARDFLQGVEEKLFF
TRBV12-3/TRBV12-4	TRBJ2-3	-	CASRFSDTQYF
TRBV27	TRBJ2-7	few	CASSFRDSAYEQYF
TRBV29-1	TRBJ2-7	-	CSVEMGTGTYEQYF
TRBV19	TRBJ1-4	many	CASSATRTGTNEKLFF
TRBV7-2	TRBJ2-7	-	CASSLETAGGPWEQYF
TRBV24-1	TRBJ1-5	many	CATSEGMSWDQPQHF
TRBV24-1	TRBJ2-1	-	CATSDRWPYNEQFF
TRBV7-9	TRBJ2-7	-	CASSSSSGSTSSYEQYF
TRBV24-1	TRBJ1-2	many	CATSTGSYGYTF
TRBV5-5	TRBJ1-6	many	CASSGGVLGTEDNSPLHF
TRBV27	TRBJ1-5	-	CASKTGGISNQPQHF
TRBV4-3	TRBJ1-1	few	CASSSSLQGDTEAFF
TRBV11-2	TRBJ1-2	few	CASSSGTGGFGYGYTF
TRBV19	TRBJ2-1	few	CASSRGGGPYNEQFF
TRBV6-2/TRBV6-3	TRBJ2-5	many	CASSRPHEETQYF
TRBV30	TRBJ2-7	-	CAWSPGTSGPFEQYF
TRBV7-2	TRBJ2-3	-	CASSSCEGRDTQYF
TRBV4-3	TRBJ2-7	many	CASSQDLSGYSYEQYF
TRBV29-1	TRBJ2-2	few	CSVELANTGELFF
TRBV7-6	TRBJ1-1	many	CASSPGSWGTEAFF
TRBV19	TRBJ2-3	-	CASSIGQTDTQYF
TRBV7-6	TRBJ1-3	-	CASSVVETSGNTIYF
TRBV9	TRBJ2-3	many	CASSVSTDTQYF
TRBV20-1	TRBJ2-6	many	CSARDKEGARANVLTF
TRBV24-1	TRBJ2-3	-	CATSDYGYTQYF
TRBV2	TRBJ2-7	few	CASSEGTHLGHEQYF